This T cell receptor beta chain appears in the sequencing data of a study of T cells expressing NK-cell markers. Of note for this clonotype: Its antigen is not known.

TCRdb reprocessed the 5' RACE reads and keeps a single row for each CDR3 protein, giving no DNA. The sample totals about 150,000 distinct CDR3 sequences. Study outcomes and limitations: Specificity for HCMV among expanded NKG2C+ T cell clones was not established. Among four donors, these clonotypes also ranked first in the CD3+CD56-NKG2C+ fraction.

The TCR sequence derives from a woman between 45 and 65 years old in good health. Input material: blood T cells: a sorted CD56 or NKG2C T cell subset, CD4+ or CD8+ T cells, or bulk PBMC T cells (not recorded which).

CDR3: CASSFLEGDTQYF. The chain carries TRBV27 and TRBJ2-3; the TRBD2 assignment by TCRdb is unverifiable without DNA. The CDR3 extends over 13 amino acids. Germline V CDR1 and CDR2: MNHEY, SMNVEV (reference sequence).